This TCR beta chain was sequenced during a study of T cell changes during pregnancy in multiple sclerosis. The V gene's germline CDR1 is SGHKS and CDR2 YYEKEE (reference sequence). The CDR3 covers 15 residues. With 1 base removed from V and 3 bases from J, the gap between germline ends came to 13 bases. Using immunoSEQ multiplex PCR, the repertoire was profiled, and TCRdb retains in-frame clones only, with some absent. There are about 21,000 clones in the sample; about 87% occur only once, and 4.5% to 7% lies in the top ten. The sample here was CD8+ T cells from peripheral blood mononuclear cells, taken after pregnancy. This chain joins TRBV5-5 and TRBJ1-1, with TRBD1 as a possible D gene (6 bases). The receptor was derived from a female donor in good health, enrolled as a control in a pregnancy study. The CDR3 spells CASSLYRDGDTEAFF. The CDR3, as DNA: TGTGCCAGCAGCTTGTACAGGGATGGGGACACTGAAGCTTTCTTT.